This TCR beta chain emerged from a study of blood T cell repertoires in COVID-19. The table came from immunoSEQ multiplex PCR; TCRdb's copy has only in-frame clones and leaves some out. The sample has around 240,000 clones, about 87% seen once. The CDR3 is 15 amino acids. CDR1 and CDR2 (germline): SGHRS, YFSETQ. Trimming removed 4 bases at V and 13 bases at J, with 24 bases between. Participants reported their clinical history, and cohort assignment relied on those reports. The V gene is TRBV5-1, the J gene TRBJ2-1; a possible D gene is TRBD2 (7 bases). This receptor was identified in a man aged 50-60 years who had been exposed to COVID-19. What was sequenced was PBMCs or T cells enriched from blood (not recorded which). The CDR3 region is CASSGGGSGWEEQFF. The CDR3 DNA reads as TGCGCCAGCAGCGGAGGGGGTAGCGGGTGGGAAGAACAGTTCTTC.